The 21 T cell receptor beta chains below were found in one sample sequenced in a study of identical twins. TCRdb ran MiXCR on the 5' RACE reads and lists one entry per CDR3 protein. The top ten clones hold around 13% of a sample with hundreds of thousands of distinct CDR3 sequences, about 18% of them seen once. This sample also belongs to another study, concerning T cells expressing NK-cell markers.

The sequencing sample was made of PBMCs. These receptors all stem from a woman aged 18-29 years in good health.

The sample holds a few counts of this clonotype. The chain employs TRBV12-3 or TRBV12-4 and TRBJ1-5; D gene ambiguous. CDR3 size: 12 residues. V gave up 5 bases and J gave up 9 bases, with 11 bases separating them. The DNA for the CDR3 is TGTGCCAGCAGTGCCTGGGGTCGGCCCCAGCATTTT. Its translation is CASSAWGRPQHF.

J is TRBJ2-6 and V is TRBV25-1, with D uncertain. Germline V gene sequence: CDR1 MGHDK, CDR2 SYGVNS. V lost 6 bases, J lost 0 bases, and 15 bases lay in between. This CDR3 spans 17 amino acids. CDR3 residues: CASSETVGLSGANVLTF. The DNA of the CDR3 is TGTGCCAGCAGCGAAACGGTAGGGCTCTCTGGGGCCAACGTCCTGACTTTC.

This clonotype appeared a few times. The chain recombines TRBV11-3 with TRBJ1-1; D gene uncertain. Germline V CDR1 and CDR2: SGHNT, YENEEA. This CDR3 spans 14 amino acids. The ends were cut back, 0 bases at V and 1 base at J, with 6 bases in the middle. The CDR3 sequence: CASSLDSRNTEAFF. The CDR3 nucleotides are TGTGCCAGCAGCTTAGATTCTAGGAACACTGAAGCTTTCTTT.

This clonotype appeared a few times. The chain uses TRBV6-1 and TRBJ1-1; D uncertain. CDR3 size: 13 residues. Trimming removed 8 bases at V and 0 bases at J, with 10 bases between. Germline assignment: CDR1 MNHNS and CDR2 SASEGT. The CDR3 nucleotides read TGTGCCAGCCGGACGGATCTGAACACTGAAGCTTTCTTT. Translating gives CASRTDLNTEAFF.

The rearrangement uses TRBV12-3 or TRBV12-4 and TRBJ1-2, with TRBD1 as a possible D gene (5 bases). Trimming shortened V by 5 bases and J by 7 bases, and 14 bases separated the two germline ends. There are 13 residues in the CDR3. For the CDR3, the DNA is TGTGCCAGCAGTCCTTCCAGGGTAACTGGCTACACCTTC. It specifies CASSPSRVTGYTF.

This clonotype was seen a few times. V usage is TRBV7-2 and J usage is TRBJ2-7; TRBD2 aligns across 14 bases. Germline values: CDR1 SGHTA, CDR2 FQGNSA. The CDR3 has 17 amino acids. Unmatched junction bases numbered 10, after V lost 5 bases and J lost 4 bases. The CDR3 nucleotides read TGTGCCAGCAGCCCCCCGGGACTAGCGGGAGTTGTTTACGAGCAGTACTTC. The encoded protein is CASSPPGLAGVVYEQYF.

The rearrangement uses TRBV10-3 and TRBJ2-1; 10 positions agree with TRBD2. Trimming at V came to 11 bases and at J to 2 bases, leaving 6 bases not matched to a gene. Per germline, CDR1 ENHRY and CDR2 SYGVKD. The CDR3 contains 14 residues. Here the CDR3 DNA reads TGTGCCGTCCTACTAGCGGGGACCTACAATGAGCAGTTCTTC. It yields the protein CAVLLAGTYNEQFF.

This clonotype was counted only a few times. This rearrangement joins TRBV10-3 to TRBJ2-7; 11 bases agree with TRBD2. Per germline, CDR1 ENHRY and CDR2 SYGVKD. Germline trimming cut 0 bases from V and 5 bases from J; bases unmatched to any gene: 3. The CDR3 consists of 15 residues. As DNA, the CDR3 is TGTGCCATCAGTGAGTCCACTAGCGGGAGAGACGAGCAGTACTTC. This sequence encodes CAISESTSGRDEQYF.

This clonotype has only a few counts. CDR3 protein: CASSILTGYNSYEQYF. In nucleotides, the CDR3 is TGTGCCAGCAGTATACTTACAGGGTACAATTCCTACGAGCAGTACTTC. The chain recombines TRBV12-3 or TRBV12-4 with TRBJ2-7; the D gene is possibly TRBD1 (6 bases). Deletions cut 5 bases from V and 1 base from J, with 18 bases between. The CDR3 runs 16 residues.

This clonotype was detected many times. V usage is TRBV10-3 and J usage is TRBJ2-7; 8 bases agree with TRBD1. CDR1 ENHRY and CDR2 SYGVKD come from the germline V gene. The J segment lost 5 bases and the V segment lost 2 bases, leaving 11 bases of the junction unmatched. The CDR3 has 16 amino acids. CDR3 coding DNA: TGTGCCATCAGTGAGGGTAGACAGGGGAAATTGAACGAGCAGTACTTC. Amino acid sequence: CAISEGRQGKLNEQYF.

The chain uses TRBV5-6 and TRBJ1-1; D not resolved. CDR1 and CDR2 (germline): SGHDT, YYEEEE. V lost 4 bases and J lost 7, with 14 bases in between. This CDR3 region has 13 residues. The CDR3 bases are TGTGCCAGCAGCCCGGTGGGAGAACATGAAGCTTTCTTT. This sequence encodes CASSPVGEHEAFF.

Written as DNA, the CDR3 is TGTGCCAGCTGCTGGGGGTCCAGCTCCTACAATGAGCAGTTCTTC. Its protein product is CASCWGSSSYNEQFF. The chain uses TRBV12-3 or TRBV12-4 and TRBJ2-1; D may correspond to TRBD1 or TRBD2 (5 bases each). The CDR3 consists of 15 residues. The V end was cut by 8 bases, the J end by 0 bases, with 14 bases between.

In this sample, this clonotype turned up many times. The rearrangement uses TRBV6-1 and TRBJ1-6; 9 bases match TRBD1. V shed 6 bases and J 6 bases; nucleotides not matched to a gene: 9. The germline CDR1 and CDR2 sequences are MNHNS and SASEGT. The CDR3 is made up of 16 amino acids. The chain's CDR3 is CASSRDRVTFNSPLHF. CDR3 nucleotide sequence: TGTGCCAGCAGCCGGGACAGGGTGACGTTTAATTCACCCCTCCACTTT.

This clonotype was seen a few times. In DNA form, the CDR3 reads TGCAGTGCTAGACGACAGGGAGGAAACAATGAGCAGTTCTTC. Its translation is CSARRQGGNNEQFF. This chain uses TRBV20-1 with TRBJ2-1, with a tentative D call TRBD1 (7 bases). Germline V CDR1 and CDR2: DFQATT, SNEGSKA (reference sequence). The CDR3 length is 14 residues. V was trimmed by 2 bases and J by 5 bases, leaving 13 bases between them.

This clonotype was seen more than once but under ten times. The rearrangement uses TRBV29-1 and TRBJ2-1, with 8 bases matching TRBD1. V lost 6 bases, J lost 4 bases, and 11 bases stayed unmatched. Germline assignment: CDR1 SQVTM and CDR2 ANQGSEA. This CDR3 contains 15 residues. The CDR3 region has the DNA TGCAGCGTCCACAGGGGGAGAACATCATACAATGAGCAGTTCTTC. Its translation is CSVHRGRTSYNEQFF.

The J gene is TRBJ2-5, the V gene TRBV20-1, with TRBD1 as a possible D gene (6 bases). The germline V gene has CDR1 DFQATT and CDR2 SNEGSKA (reference sequence). Trimming removed 3 bases from V and 5 bases from J, with 13 bases in between. The CDR3 covers 13 residues. The CDR3 region has the DNA TGCAGTGCTAGTGACAGGCCCCGGGAGACCCAGTACTTC. This translates into CSASDRPRETQYF.

This clonotype was observed a handful of times. V and J are TRBV15 and TRBJ2-5; possibly TRBD2 for D (6 bases). The germline V gene has CDR1 LNHNV and CDR2 YYDKDF (reference sequence). V lost 0 bases, J lost 3 bases, and 11 bases lay in between. There are 15 residues in the CDR3. The CDR3 DNA sequence: TGTGCCACCAGCAGAGAGGGGCAGCGGGAAGAGACCCAGTACTTC. Amino acid sequence: CATSREGQREETQYF.

This clonotype was detected a few times. CDR3 DNA: TGTGCCAGCAGCCGACAGGGTCTTAACGAGCAGTACTTC. Its translation: CASSRQGLNEQYF. This chain uses TRBV7-3 with TRBJ2-7; TRBD1 matches at 7 bases. Trimming took 5 bases from V and 5 from J; bases not matched to a gene: 6. This CDR3 has 13 residues. Germline V lookup: CDR1 SGHTA, CDR2 FQGTGA.

This clonotype was seen only a few times. The chain employs TRBV5-1 and TRBJ2-7, with 11 bases lining up with TRBD1. This CDR3 spans 15 amino acids. Trimming at V came to 5 bases and at J to 4 bases, leaving 8 bases not matched to a gene. The germline CDR1 and CDR2 sequences are SGHRS and YFSETQ. As DNA, the CDR3 is TGCGCCAGCAGACCGGGGACAGGGGGATTATACGAGCAGTACTTC. Amino acids: CASRPGTGGLYEQYF.

This clonotype was observed at least ten times. The rearrangement joins TRBV20-1 to TRBJ1-2; the D is unclear. Germline-derived CDR1 and CDR2 are DFQATT and SNEGSKA (reference sequence). CDR3 length: 15 residues. The germline V and J ends were trimmed by 0 bases and 1 base, with 12 bases remaining between them. This CDR3 is CSARDNTASNYGYTF. The CDR3 coding sequence is TGCAGTGCTAGAGATAACACAGCAAGTAACTATGGCTACACCTTC.

V gene TRBV18 combines with J gene TRBJ2-1, with TRBD2 matching over 13 bases. This CDR3 has 15 residues. Looked up from germline, CDR1 is KGHSH and CDR2 is LQKENI. V lost 6 bases and J lost 7; bases outside the gene matches: 6. The CDR3 coding sequence is TGTGCCAGCTCCCCAGGGACTAGCGGGACGAATGAGCAGTTCTTC. This translates into CASSPGTSGTNEQFF.